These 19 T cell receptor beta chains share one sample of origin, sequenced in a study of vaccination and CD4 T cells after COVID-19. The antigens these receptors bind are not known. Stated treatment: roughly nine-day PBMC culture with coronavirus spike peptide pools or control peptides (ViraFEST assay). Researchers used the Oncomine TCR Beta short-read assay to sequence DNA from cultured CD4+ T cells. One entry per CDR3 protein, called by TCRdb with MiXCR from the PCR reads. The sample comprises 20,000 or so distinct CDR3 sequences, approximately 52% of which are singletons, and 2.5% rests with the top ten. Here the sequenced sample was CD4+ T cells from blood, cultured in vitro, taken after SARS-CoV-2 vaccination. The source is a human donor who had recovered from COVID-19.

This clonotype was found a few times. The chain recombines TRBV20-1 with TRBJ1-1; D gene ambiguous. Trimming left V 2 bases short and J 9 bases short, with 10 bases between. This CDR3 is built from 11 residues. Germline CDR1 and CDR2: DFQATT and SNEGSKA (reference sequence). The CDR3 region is CSARFGNQAFF. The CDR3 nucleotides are TGCAGTGCTAGATTCGGGAATCAAGCTTTCTTT.

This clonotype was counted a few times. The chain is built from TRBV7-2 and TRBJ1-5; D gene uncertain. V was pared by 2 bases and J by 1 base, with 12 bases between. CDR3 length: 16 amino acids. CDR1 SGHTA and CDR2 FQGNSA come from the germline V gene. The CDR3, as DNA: TGTGCCAGCAGCTTATCTGGAGGGTACAGCAATCAGCCCCAGCATTTT. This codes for CASSLSGGYSNQPQHF.

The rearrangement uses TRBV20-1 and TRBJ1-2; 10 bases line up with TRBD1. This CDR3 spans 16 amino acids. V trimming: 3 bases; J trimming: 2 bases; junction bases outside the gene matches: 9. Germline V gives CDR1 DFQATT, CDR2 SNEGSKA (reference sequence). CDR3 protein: CSARSRDRGFNYGYTF. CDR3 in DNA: TGCAGTGCTAGGTCCCGGGACAGGGGTTTCAACTATGGCTACACCTTC.

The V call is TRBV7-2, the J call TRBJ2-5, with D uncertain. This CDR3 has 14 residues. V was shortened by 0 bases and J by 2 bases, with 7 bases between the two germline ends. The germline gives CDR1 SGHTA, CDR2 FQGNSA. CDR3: CASSLAGLQETQYF. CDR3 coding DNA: TGTGCCAGCAGCTTAGCAGGGTTACAAGAGACCCAGTACTTC.

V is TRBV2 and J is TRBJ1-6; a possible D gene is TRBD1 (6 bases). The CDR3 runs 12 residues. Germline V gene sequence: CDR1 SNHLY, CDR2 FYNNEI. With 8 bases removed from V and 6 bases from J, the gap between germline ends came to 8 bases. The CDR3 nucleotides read TGTGCCAGCGAGGGGGTTAATTCACCCCTCCACTTT. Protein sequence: CASEGVNSPLHF.

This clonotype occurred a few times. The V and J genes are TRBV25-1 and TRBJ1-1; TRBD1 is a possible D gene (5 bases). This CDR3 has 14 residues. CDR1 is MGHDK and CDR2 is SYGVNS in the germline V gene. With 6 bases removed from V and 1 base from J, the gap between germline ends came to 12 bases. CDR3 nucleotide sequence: TGTGCCAGCAGCCTCGGGGGGGGGAACACTGAAGCTTTCTTT. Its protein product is CASSLGGGNTEAFF.

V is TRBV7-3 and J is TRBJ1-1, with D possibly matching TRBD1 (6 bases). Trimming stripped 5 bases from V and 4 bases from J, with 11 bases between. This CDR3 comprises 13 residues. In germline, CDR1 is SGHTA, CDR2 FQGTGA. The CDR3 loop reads CASSQQGGTEAFF. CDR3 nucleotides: TGTGCCAGCAGCCAACAGGGAGGCACTGAAGCTTTCTTT.

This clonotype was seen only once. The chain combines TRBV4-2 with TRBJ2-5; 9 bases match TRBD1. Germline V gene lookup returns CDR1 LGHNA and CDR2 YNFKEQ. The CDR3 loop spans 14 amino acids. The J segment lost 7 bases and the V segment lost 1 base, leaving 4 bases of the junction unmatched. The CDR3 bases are TGTGCCAGCAGCCAAGGACAGGGGGTTGGGACCCAGTACTTC. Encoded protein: CASSQGQGVGTQYF.

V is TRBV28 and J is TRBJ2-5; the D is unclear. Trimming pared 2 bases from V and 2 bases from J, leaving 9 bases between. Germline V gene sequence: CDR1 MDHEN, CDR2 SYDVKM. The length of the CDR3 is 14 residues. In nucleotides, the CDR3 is TGTGCCAGCAGTTTAACAAGGCGGCAAGAGACCCAGTACTTC. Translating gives CASSLTRRQETQYF.

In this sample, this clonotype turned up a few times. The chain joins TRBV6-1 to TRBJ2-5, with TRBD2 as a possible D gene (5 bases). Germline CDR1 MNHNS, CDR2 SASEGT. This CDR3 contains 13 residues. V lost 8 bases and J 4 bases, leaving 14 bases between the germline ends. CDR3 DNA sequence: TGTGCCAGCCACCGGGGTTCGGCAGAGACCCAGTACTTC. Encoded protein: CASHRGSAETQYF.

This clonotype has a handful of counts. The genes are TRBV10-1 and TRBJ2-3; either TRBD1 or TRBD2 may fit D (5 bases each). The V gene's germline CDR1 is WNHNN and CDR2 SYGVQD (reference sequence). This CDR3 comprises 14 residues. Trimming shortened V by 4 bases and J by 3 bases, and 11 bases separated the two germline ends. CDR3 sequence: CASSASRGTDTQYF. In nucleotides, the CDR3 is TGCGCCAGCAGTGCCTCGAGGGGAACAGATACGCAGTATTTT.

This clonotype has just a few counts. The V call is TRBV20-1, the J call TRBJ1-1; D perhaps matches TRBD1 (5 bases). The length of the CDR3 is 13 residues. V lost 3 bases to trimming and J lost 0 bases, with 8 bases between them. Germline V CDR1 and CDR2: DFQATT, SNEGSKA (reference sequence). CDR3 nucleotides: TGCAGTGCTAGCAAGACAGTGAACACTGAAGCTTTCTTT. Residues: CSASKTVNTEAFF.

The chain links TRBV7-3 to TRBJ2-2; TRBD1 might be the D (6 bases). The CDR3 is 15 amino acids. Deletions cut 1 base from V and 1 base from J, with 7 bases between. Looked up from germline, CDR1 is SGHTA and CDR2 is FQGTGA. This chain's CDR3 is CASSLKQGNTGELFF. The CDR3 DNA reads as TGTGCCAGCAGCTTAAAACAGGGGAACACCGGGGAGCTGTTTTTT. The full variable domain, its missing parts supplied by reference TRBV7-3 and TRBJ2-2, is GAGVSQTPSNKVTEKGKYVELRCDPISGHTALYWYRQSLGQGPEFLIYFQGTGAADDSGLPNDRFFAVRPEGSVSTLKIQRTERGDSAVYLCASSLKQGNTGELFFGEGSRLTVL.

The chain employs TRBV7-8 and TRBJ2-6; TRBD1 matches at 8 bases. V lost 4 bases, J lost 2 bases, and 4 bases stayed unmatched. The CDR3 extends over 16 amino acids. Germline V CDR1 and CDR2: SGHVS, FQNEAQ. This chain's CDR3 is CASSSQGAPGANVLTF. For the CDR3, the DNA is TGTGCCAGCAGCTCGCAGGGGGCGCCTGGGGCCAACGTCCTGACTTTC.

The CDR3 reads CASSMVWGDSPLHF. The DNA of the CDR3 is TGTGCCAGTAGTATGGTTTGGGGGGATTCACCCCTCCACTTT. This chain links TRBV19 with TRBJ1-6, with D possibly matching TRBD1 (5 bases). Trimming pared 3 bases from V and 8 bases from J, leaving 11 bases between. This CDR3 comprises 14 residues. Germline V gene data show CDR1 as LNHDA and CDR2 as SQIVND (reference sequence).

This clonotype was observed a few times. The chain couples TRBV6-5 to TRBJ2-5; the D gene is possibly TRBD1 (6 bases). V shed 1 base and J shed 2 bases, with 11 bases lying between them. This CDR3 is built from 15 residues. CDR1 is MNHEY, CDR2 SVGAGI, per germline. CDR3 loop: CASSYFGTPQETQYF. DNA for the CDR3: TGTGCCAGCAGTTACTTTGGGACACCTCAAGAGACCCAGTACTTC.

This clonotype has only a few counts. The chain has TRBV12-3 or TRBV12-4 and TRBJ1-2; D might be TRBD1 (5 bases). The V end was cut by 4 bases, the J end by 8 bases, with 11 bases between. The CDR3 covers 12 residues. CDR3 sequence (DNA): TGTGCCAGCAGTTCCCGAGCAGGGGGCTACACCTTC. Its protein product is CASSSRAGGYTF.

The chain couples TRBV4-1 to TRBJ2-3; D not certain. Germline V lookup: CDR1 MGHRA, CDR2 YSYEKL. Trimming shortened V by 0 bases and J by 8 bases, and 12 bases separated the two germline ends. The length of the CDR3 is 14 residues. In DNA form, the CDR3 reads TGCGCCAGCAGCCAAGATTTGGGGTGGCCTACGCAGTATTTT. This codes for CASSQDLGWPTQYF.

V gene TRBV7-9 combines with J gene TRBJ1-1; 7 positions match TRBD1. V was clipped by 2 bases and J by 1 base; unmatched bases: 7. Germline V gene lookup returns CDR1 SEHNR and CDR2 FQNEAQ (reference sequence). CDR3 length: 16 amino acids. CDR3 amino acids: CASSLKGAFTNTEAFF. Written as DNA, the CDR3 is TGTGCCAGCAGCTTAAAGGGGGCTTTCACGAACACTGAAGCTTTCTTT.